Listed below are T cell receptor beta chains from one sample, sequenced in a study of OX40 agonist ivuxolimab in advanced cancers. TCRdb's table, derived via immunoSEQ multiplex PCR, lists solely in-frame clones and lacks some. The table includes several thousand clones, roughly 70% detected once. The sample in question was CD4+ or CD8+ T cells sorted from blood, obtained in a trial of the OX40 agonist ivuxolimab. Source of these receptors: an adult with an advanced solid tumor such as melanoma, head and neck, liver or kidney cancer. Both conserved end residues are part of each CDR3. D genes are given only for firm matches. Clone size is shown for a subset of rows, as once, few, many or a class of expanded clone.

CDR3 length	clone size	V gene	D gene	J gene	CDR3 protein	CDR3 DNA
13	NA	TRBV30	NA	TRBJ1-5	CACSSGSNQPQHF	TGTGCCTGCAGCTCAGGGAGCAATCAGCCCCAGCATTTT
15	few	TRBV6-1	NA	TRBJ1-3	CASSEDRNSGNTIYF	TGTGCCAGCAGTGAGGATCGAAACTCTGGAAACACCATATATTTT
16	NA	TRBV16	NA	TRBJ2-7	CASSPYRAGTRDEQYF	TGTGCCAGCAGCCCTTATCGGGCGGGGACCAGGGACGAGCAGTACTTC
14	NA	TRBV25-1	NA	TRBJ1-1	CASSEGGLNTEAFF	TGTGCCAGCAGTGAAGGAGGGCTTAACACTGAAGCTTTCTTT
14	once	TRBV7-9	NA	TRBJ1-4	CASSSESDSTKLFF	TGTGCCAGCAGCTCCGAATCGGACTCAACTAAACTGTTTTTT
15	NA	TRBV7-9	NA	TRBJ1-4	CASSLAQGPNEKLFF	TGTGCCAGCAGCTTAGCCCAGGGCCCTAATGAAAAACTGTTTTTT
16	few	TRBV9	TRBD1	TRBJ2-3	CASSGTGGSGTDTQYF	TGTGCCAGCAGCGGCACAGGGGGCAGCGGCACAGATACGCAGTATTTT
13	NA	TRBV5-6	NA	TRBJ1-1	CASSLVRGWEAFF	TGTGCCAGCAGCTTGGTACGGGGTTGGGAAGCTTTCTTT
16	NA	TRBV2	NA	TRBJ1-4	CASSDGGEGTNEKLFF	TGTGCCAGCAGTGATGGGGGCGAAGGAACTAATGAAAAACTGTTTTTT
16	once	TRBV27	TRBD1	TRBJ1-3	CASSPLGTGGPNTIYF	TGTGCCAGCAGTCCTCTTGGGACAGGGGGCCCAAACACCATATATTTT
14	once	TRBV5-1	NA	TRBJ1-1	CASRLTGTATEAFF	TGCGCCAGCAGGCTAACCGGGACGGCGACTGAAGCTTTCTTT
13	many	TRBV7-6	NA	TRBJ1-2	CASSPSVVDGYTF	TGTGCCAGCAGCCCCAGCGTAGTCGATGGCTACACCTTC
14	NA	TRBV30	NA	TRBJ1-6	CAWSVQAYNSPLHF	TGTGCCTGGAGTGTGCAGGCCTATAATTCACCCCTCCACTTT
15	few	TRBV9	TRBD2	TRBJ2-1	CASRAGISGGNEQFF	TGTGCCAGCAGAGCCGGGATTAGCGGGGGGAATGAGCAGTTCTTC
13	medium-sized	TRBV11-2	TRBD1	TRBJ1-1	CASSPGTVLEAFF	TGTGCCAGCAGCCCCGGGACAGTTCTTGAAGCTTTCTTT
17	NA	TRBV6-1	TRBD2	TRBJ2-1	CASSGSTWGGMYNEQFF	TGTGCCAGCAGTGGATCGACTTGGGGGGGGATGTACAATGAGCAGTTCTTC
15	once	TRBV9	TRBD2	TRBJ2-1	CASSVAIGGDNEQFF	TGTGCCAGCAGCGTAGCTATCGGGGGGGACAATGAGCAGTTCTTC
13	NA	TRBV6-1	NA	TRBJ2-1	CASSEWTYNEQFF	TGTGCCAGCAGTGAATGGACCTACAATGAGCAGTTCTTC
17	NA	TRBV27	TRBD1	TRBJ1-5	CASSLGTGINSNQPQHF	TGTGCCAGCAGTTTAGGGACAGGGATTAATAGCAATCAGCCCCAGCATTTT
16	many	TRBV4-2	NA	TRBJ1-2	CASSLPGTPVVDGYTF	TGTGCCAGCAGCTTGCCCGGGACCCCCGTGGTGGATGGCTACACCTTC
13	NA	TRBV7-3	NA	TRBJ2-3	CASSFSYTDTQYF	TGTGCCAGCAGCTTTTCGTACACAGATACGCAGTATTTT
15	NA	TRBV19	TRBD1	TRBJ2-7	CASSYRDSHLYEQYF	TGTGCCAGTTCATATCGGGACAGCCACCTCTACGAGCAGTACTTC
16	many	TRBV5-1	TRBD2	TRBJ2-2	CASSGDGGINTGELFF	TGCGCCAGCAGCGGAGACGGGGGGATTAACACCGGGGAGCTGTTTTTT
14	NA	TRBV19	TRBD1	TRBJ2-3	CASSRQGWEDTQYF	TGTGCCAGTAGTCGACAGGGCTGGGAAGATACGCAGTATTTT
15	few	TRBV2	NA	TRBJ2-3	CASSEVQSSTDTQYF	TGTGCCAGCAGTGAGGTCCAGTCTAGCACAGATACGCAGTATTTT
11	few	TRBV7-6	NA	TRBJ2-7	CASTEGNEQYF	TGTGCCAGCACCGAGGGGAACGAGCAGTACTTC
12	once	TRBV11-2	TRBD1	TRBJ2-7	CASRRDSYEQYF	TGTGCCAGCAGAAGGGACAGCTACGAGCAGTACTTC
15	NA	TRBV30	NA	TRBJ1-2	CAWSVSGEEYYGYTF	TGTGCCTGGAGTGTATCGGGAGAGGAATACTATGGCTACACCTTC
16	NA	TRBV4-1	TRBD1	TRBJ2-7	CASSQDITTGGYEQYF	TGCGCCAGCAGCCAAGACATAACCACAGGGGGCTACGAGCAGTACTTC
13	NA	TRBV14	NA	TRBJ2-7	CASSQLSTYEQYF	TGTGCCAGCAGCCAACTTAGCACCTACGAGCAGTACTTC
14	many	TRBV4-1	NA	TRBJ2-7	CASSQEDSSYEQYF	TGCGCCAGCAGCCAAGAGGACAGCTCCTACGAGCAGTACTTC
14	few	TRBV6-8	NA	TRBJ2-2	CASSRRSNTGELFF	TGTGCCAGCAGTCGCCGGTCGAACACCGGGGAGCTGTTTTTT
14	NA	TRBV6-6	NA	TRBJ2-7	CASSQLENSYEQYF	TGTGCCAGCAGCCAGTTGGAAAACTCCTACGAGCAGTACTTC
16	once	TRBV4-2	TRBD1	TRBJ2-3	CASSQSRDRDLDTQYF	TGTGCCAGCAGCCAAAGCCGGGACAGGGATCTTGATACGCAGTATTTT
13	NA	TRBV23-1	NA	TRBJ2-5	CASSGQGKETQYF	TGCGCCAGCTCTGGGCAGGGAAAAGAGACCCAGTACTTC
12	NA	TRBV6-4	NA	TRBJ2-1	CASSYSRHEQFF	TGTGCCAGCAGTTACTCGAGGCATGAGCAGTTCTTC
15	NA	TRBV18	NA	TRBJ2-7	CASSPSTARAYEQYF	TGTGCCAGCTCACCAAGTACAGCTAGAGCCTACGAGCAGTACTTC
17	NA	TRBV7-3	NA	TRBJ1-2	CASSLLGRETPWYGYTF	TGTGCCAGCAGCTTATTGGGCAGGGAGACGCCCTGGTATGGCTACACCTTC
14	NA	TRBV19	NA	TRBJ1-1	CASSSWEANTEAFF	TGTGCCAGTAGTTCGTGGGAGGCGAACACTGAAGCTTTCTTT
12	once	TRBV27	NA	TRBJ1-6	CASSPINSPLHF	TGTGCCAGCAGCCCAATCAATTCACCCCTCCACTTT
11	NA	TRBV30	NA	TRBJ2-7	CAYRHLYEQYF	TGTGCCTACCGCCACCTCTACGAGCAGTACTTC
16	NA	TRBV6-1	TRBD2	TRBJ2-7	CASSVSTSGGTREQYF	TGTGCCAGCAGTGTTTCGACGAGCGGGGGCACGCGCGAGCAGTACTTC
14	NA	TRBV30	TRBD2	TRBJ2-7	CAWKLAGGSYEQYF	TGTGCCTGGAAGCTAGCGGGGGGATCCTACGAGCAGTACTTC
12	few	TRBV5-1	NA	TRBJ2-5	CASSLDSETQYF	TGCGCCAGCAGCTTGGATTCAGAGACCCAGTACTTC
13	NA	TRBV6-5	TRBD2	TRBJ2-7	CASSYGLASEQYF	TGTGCCAGCAGTTACGGACTAGCGAGTGAGCAGTACTTC
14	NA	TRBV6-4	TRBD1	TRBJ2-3	CASSEGTATDTQYF	TGTGCCAGCAGTGAGGGGACAGCTACAGATACGCAGTATTTT
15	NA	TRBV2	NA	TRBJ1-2	CASSAAVYTNYGYTF	TGTGCCAGCAGTGCGGCTGTCTATACTAACTATGGCTACACCTTC
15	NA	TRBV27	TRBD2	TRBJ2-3	CASSPRTSGTDTQYF	TGTGCCAGCAGTCCTAGGACTAGCGGAACAGATACGCAGTATTTT
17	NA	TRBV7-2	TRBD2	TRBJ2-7	CASSLVGLAGGFYEQYF	TGTGCCAGCAGCTTAGTGGGACTAGCGGGGGGATTTTACGAGCAGTACTTC
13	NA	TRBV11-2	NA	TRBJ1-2	CASSLRGYYGYTF	TGTGCCAGCAGCTTGCGGGGGTACTATGGCTACACCTTC
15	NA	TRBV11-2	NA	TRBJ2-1	CASSLGQATYNEQFF	TGTGCCAGCAGCTTAGGACAGGCGACCTACAATGAGCAGTTCTTC